This T cell receptor (beta chain) was captured in a study of shared clonotypes between healthy human individuals. This clone turned up a few times. CDR3 length equals 13 residues. Germline loops: CDR1 SQVTM, CDR2 ANQGSEA. Trimming removed 4 bases from V and 4 bases from J, with 10 bases in between. Deep-level running was used for the assay. The data were produced by immunoSEQ multiplex PCR, yet TCRdb's version contains in-frame clones alone and is incomplete. The sample lists a few hundred thousand clones; under 80% were seen once. The origin of this receptor is a man aged 25 to 40 in good health. Sequencing was performed on memory CD4+ T cells sorted from blood. This sample's subset: CD45RA-negative fraction. This chain links TRBV29-1 with TRBJ1-4, with D uncertain. The CDR3 region has the DNA TGCAGCGTTGTAACGCAGAATAATGAAAAACTGTTTTTT. Its translation: CSVVTQNNEKLFF.